This T cell receptor beta chain was documented in a study of shared clonotypes between healthy human individuals. Overall study findings and caveats: Large depth notwithstanding, sorted-subset sequencing proved incomplete by rarefaction. For naive CD4 cells, around 5% of clonotypes were shared across a handful of donors.

Per the study methods: ImmunoSEQ gave junction-only sequences without quality scores, so filtering differed. Libraries were prepared by immunoSEQ multiplex PCR; TCRdb keeps only in-frame clonotypes and omits some of them. Clone size and the V and J calls come from that table; the DNA yielded D and trimming. The sample shows fewer than 800,000 clones, approximately 90% of them seen only once. V was cut by 4 bases and J by 7 bases, with 14 bases left in between. CDR1 LNHDA and CDR2 SQIVND come from the germline V gene (reference sequence). The CDR3 runs to 14 residues. As to this clone: Its target is not known.

Terminally differentiated effector memory CD45RA+ cells were excluded from the naive CD8 cells, which were CD45RO-negative and positively selected for CCR7. The receptor was derived from a man aged 30 to 45 in good health. Sequencing was carried out using naive CD8+ T cells sorted from blood. The chain employs TRBV19 and TRBJ2-1; D is possibly TRBD2 (7 bases). CDR3 DNA: TGTGCCAGTAGTACCTCGGGGGGCAGGAATGAGCAGTTCTTC. It translates to CASSTSGGRNEQFF.